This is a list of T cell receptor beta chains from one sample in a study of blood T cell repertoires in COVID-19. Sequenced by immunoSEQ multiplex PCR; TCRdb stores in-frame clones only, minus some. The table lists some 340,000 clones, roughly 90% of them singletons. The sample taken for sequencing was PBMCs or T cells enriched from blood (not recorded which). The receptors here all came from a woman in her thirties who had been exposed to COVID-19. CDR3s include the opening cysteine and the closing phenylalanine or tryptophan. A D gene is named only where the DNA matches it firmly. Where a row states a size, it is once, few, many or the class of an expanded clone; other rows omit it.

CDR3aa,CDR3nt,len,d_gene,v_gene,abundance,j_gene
CASMIVWDTNYGYTF,TGTGCCAGCATGATAGTCTGGGACACTAACTATGGCTACACCTTC,15,.,TRBV2,.,TRBJ1-2
CASSLAGGEETQYF,TGTGCCAGCAGCTTGGCGGGGGGCGAGGAGACCCAGTACTTC,14,.,TRBV5-5,.,TRBJ2-5
CATSDLGGRFDTDTQYF,TGTGCCACCAGTGATTTAGGGGGACGGTTCGACACAGATACGCAGTATTTT,17,.,TRBV24-1,.,TRBJ2-3
CATSDPRTGNYGYTF,TGTGCCACCAGTGATCCAAGGACAGGGAACTATGGCTACACCTTC,15,TRBD1,TRBV24-1,.,TRBJ1-2
CATSRSRQDPNTEAFF,TGTGCCACCAGCAGATCCCGACAGGACCCTAACACTGAAGCTTTCTTT,16,.,TRBV15,many,TRBJ1-1
CASSPRERGWQGTYEQYF,TGTGCCAGCAGCCCTAGGGAACGAGGGTGGCAGGGGACCTACGAGCAGTACTTC,18,.,TRBV7-9,.,TRBJ2-7
CATNKGSGQPQHF,TGTGCCACCAACAAGGGGTCCGGGCAGCCCCAGCATTTT,13,.,TRBV27,.,TRBJ1-5
CASSISGAGNYGYTF,TGTGCCAGTAGTATTTCAGGAGCGGGGAACTATGGCTACACCTTC,15,.,TRBV19,.,TRBJ1-2
CASTRQGGNTEAFF,TGCGCCAGCACCCGACAGGGGGGGAACACTGAAGCTTTCTTT,14,TRBD1,TRBV5-1,.,TRBJ1-1
CASSWDSGTEAFF,TGCGCCAGCAGTTGGGACAGCGGGACTGAAGCTTTCTTT,13,TRBD1,TRBV10-2,few,TRBJ1-1
CASSQDYGIERVNEQYF,TGCGCCAGCAGCCAAGATTACGGTATCGAGAGGGTCAACGAGCAGTACTTC,17,.,TRBV4-1,.,TRBJ2-7
CASSPLGSLNSPLHF,TGTGCCAGCAGCCCTCTAGGTAGTCTAAATTCACCCCTCCACTTT,15,.,TRBV5-5,.,TRBJ1-6
CASSPGQGVSEAFF,TGTGCCAGCAGTCCGGGACAGGGGGTTTCTGAAGCTTTCTTT,14,TRBD1,TRBV7-9,.,TRBJ1-1
CATSDHRAGNTIYF,TGTGCCACCAGTGATCACAGGGCTGGAAACACCATATATTTT,14,.,TRBV24-1,.,TRBJ1-3
CASSLGLTGDGYTF,TGTGCCAGCAGCTTAGGCCTGACAGGGGATGGCTACACCTTC,14,TRBD1,TRBV7-2,.,TRBJ1-2
CASSSILPPTGDSGNTIYF,TGTGCCAGCAGCTCAATCCTTCCCCCTACAGGGGACTCTGGAAACACCATATATTTT,19,.,TRBV12-1,.,TRBJ1-3
CASSTPATGGYGYTF,TGTGCCAGCAGCACCCCGGCTACGGGGGGCTATGGCTACACCTTC,15,.,TRBV11-2,.,TRBJ1-2
CASSYSRQGNTEAFF,TGTGCCAGCAGTTACTCGAGGCAGGGGAACACTGAAGCTTTCTTT,15,.,TRBV6-2/TRBV6-3,.,TRBJ1-1
CASSLWVQGDEKLFF,TGTGCCAGCAGCTTATGGGTCCAGGGGGATGAAAAACTGTTTTTT,15,TRBD1,TRBV11-2,.,TRBJ1-4
CASSSRGGPFNEQFF,TGTGCCAGCAGCTCACGGGGGGGCCCCTTCAATGAGCAGTTCTTC,15,TRBD2,TRBV2,.,TRBJ2-1
CASSYSGTPQETQYF,TGTGCCAGCAGTTACTCAGGGACACCTCAAGAGACCCAGTACTTC,15,.,TRBV6-6,.,TRBJ2-5
CSVGTGTGTYEQYF,TGCAGCGTGGGGACCGGGACAGGGACCTACGAGCAGTACTTC,14,TRBD1,TRBV29-1,.,TRBJ2-7